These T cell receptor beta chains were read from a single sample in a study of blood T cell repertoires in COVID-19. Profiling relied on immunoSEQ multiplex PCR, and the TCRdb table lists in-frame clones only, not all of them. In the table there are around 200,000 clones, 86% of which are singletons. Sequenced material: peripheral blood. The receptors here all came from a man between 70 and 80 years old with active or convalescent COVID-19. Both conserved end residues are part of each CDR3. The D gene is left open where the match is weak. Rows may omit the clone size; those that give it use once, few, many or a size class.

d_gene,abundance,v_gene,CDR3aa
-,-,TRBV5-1,CASSLPGTEAFF
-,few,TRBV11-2,CASSLVQKTYEQYF
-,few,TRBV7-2,CASSLTRDGGYEQYF
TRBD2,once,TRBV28,CASSTESGGYYEQYF
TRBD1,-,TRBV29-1,CSVEDYRGQHGELFF
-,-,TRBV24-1,CATSSVAGYGYTF
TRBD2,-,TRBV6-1,CASSEFSGSREFF
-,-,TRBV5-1,CASSLMGQDGYTF
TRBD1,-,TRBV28,CASSLAGTGQNNEQFF
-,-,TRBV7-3,CASSPATLSYEQYF
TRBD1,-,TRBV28,CASGPMTGSRTEAFF
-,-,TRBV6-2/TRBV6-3,CASSYSRGALGQFF
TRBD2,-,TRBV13,CASSLGGLAGGYEQFF
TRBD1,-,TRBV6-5,CASSSTERGLGNTIYF
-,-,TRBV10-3,CAIRADGDTEAFF
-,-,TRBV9,CASGQNEKLFF
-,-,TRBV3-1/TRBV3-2,CASISDSPYQETQYF
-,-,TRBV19,CASSIKQENTEAFF
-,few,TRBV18,CASSQRGDMNTEAFF
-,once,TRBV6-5,CASSRRGGRQPQHF
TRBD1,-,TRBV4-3,CASSQDPQGAGNTIYF
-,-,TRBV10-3,CAISAGVNNQPQHF
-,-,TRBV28,CASRRGTSQPQHF
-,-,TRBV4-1,CASSQDNIGYTF
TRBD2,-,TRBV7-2,CASSGRAAHNEQFF
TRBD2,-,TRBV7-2,CASSPGLEGDIQYF
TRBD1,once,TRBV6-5,CASRPMDRGREKLFF